This TCR beta chain appears in the sequencing data of a study of T cell responses to AZD1222 COVID-19 vaccine. Overall study findings and caveats: Distributed over spike, vaccine-associated CD4 TCRs predominated at 160-218 and 743-854. The repertoires were collected only after the peak T cell response.

Sequencing was performed with immunoSEQ multiplex PCR; in TCRdb, only in-frame clones are kept and a portion is missing. The sample has about 140,000 clones, roughly 90% seen once. Turning to this clone: Its target is unknown.

V was pared by 5 bases and J by 0 bases, with 3 bases of the junction left unmatched. The CDR3 runs 14 residues. Germline loops: CDR1 LNHNV, CDR2 YYDKDF (reference sequence). The input for sequencing was peripheral blood, taken 28 days after the second AZD1222 dose. The V gene is TRBV15, the J gene TRBJ1-1; 7 nucleotides align to TRBD1. The source of this sequence is an adult who received the AZD1222 COVID-19 vaccine. CDR3 nucleotides: TGTGCCACCAGCTCCACAGGGGTGAACACTGAAGCTTTCTTT. Its translation: CATSSTGVNTEAFF.